What follows describes a single TCR beta chain. This entry comes from a study of shared clonotypes between healthy human individuals. As for the study in general: Each donor contributed plates that comprised three CD4 naive, three CD4 memory, two CD8 naive and one CD8 memory.

Repertoires were generated with immunoSEQ multiplex PCR, while TCRdb's copy carries only in-frame clones and drops some. This table holds some 1,400,000 clones, roughly 95% found once. Participating donors were healthy, HIV-negative adults free of recent acute infections or vaccinations. The CDR3 extends over 14 amino acids. V gave up 0 bases and J gave up 4 bases, with 10 bases separating them. Germline lookup yields CDR1 SGHRS and CDR2 YFSETQ. The specimen sequenced was naive CD4+ T cells sorted from blood. Subset of the sample: CD45RA+ positively selected. This TCR derives from a man aged 25-45 years in good health. This sequence joins TRBV5-1 and TRBJ1-1; D not resolved. The CDR3 DNA reads TGCGCCAGCAGCTTGGCCGGGTTTCGCACTGAAGCTTTCTTT. Translated: CASSLAGFRTEAFF.